This is a list of T cell receptor beta chains from one sample in a study of blood T cell repertoires in COVID-19. TCRdb keeps only in-frame clones here, not all; method: immunoSEQ multiplex PCR. The sample contains about 94,000 clones, around 80% of which appear only once. Sequenced material: peripheral blood. These receptors all stem from a human donor in a cohort sampled during active COVID-19. The CDR3 runs from the conserved cysteine through the conserved F or W. A D gene is named only where the DNA matches it firmly. Size is omitted from some rows. Given values are once, few, many or a class for expanded clones.

TRBD2	once	TRBV18	TRBJ2-7	CASSLGLAGDLEQYF	TGTGCCAGCTCATTGGGACTAGCGGGAGATTTAGAGCAGTACTTC
.	.	TRBV5-8	TRBJ2-7	CASSLAAGPFYEQYF	TGTGCCAGCAGCTTGGCGGCAGGCCCTTTCTACGAGCAGTACTTC
.	.	TRBV11-1	TRBJ2-6	CATKTPGAGANVLTF	TGTGCCACCAAAACCCCAGGGGCAGGGGCCAACGTCCTGACTTTC
.	.	TRBV28	TRBJ2-6	CAARGTGANVLTF	TGTGCCGCTAGGGGGACTGGGGCCAACGTCCTGACTTTC
.	.	TRBV5-5	TRBJ1-2	CASSLGQTFGGYTF	TGTGCCAGCAGCTTGGGACAGACTTTTGGGGGCTACACCTTC
.	.	TRBV6-1	TRBJ2-7	CASSDLLGQSSYEQYF	TGTGCCAGCAGTGACCTTCTCGGACAGAGCTCCTACGAGCAGTACTTC
.	.	TRBV5-1	TRBJ1-6	CASSLSSGNNSPLHF	TGCGCCAGCAGCTTGAGTTCAGGGAATAATTCACCCCTCCACTTT
.	.	TRBV3-1/TRBV3-2	TRBJ2-4	CASSQTTSNIQYF	TGTGCCAGCAGCCAGACTACTAGTAACATTCAGTACTTC
.	.	TRBV11-2	TRBJ2-7	CASSPIRGMYGEQYF	TGTGCCAGCAGCCCGATTCGCGGGATGTATGGCGAGCAGTACTTC
.	.	TRBV28	TRBJ2-1	CASRRDSEQFF	TGTGCCAGTCGCAGGGACTCTGAGCAGTTCTTC
TRBD2	.	TRBV7-3	TRBJ2-1	CASSLGTNNEQFF	TGTGCCAGCAGCCTCGGGACTAACAATGAGCAGTTCTTC
TRBD2	few	TRBV9	TRBJ2-1	CASSPPGTTHNEQFF	TGTGCCAGCAGCCCTCCCGGGACTACCCACAATGAGCAGTTCTTC
.	.	TRBV6-5	TRBJ1-3	CASSYGGLPGNTIYF	TGTGCCAGCAGTTACGGCGGCCTACCGGGAAACACCATATATTTT
TRBD1	.	TRBV7-2	TRBJ2-3	CASSYRQGNADTQYF	TGTGCCAGCAGCTACCGACAGGGGAACGCAGATACGCAGTATTTT
.	.	TRBV5-6	TRBJ2-7	CASSLWSEQYF	TGTGCCAGCAGCTTGTGGAGCGAGCAGTACTTC
.	.	TRBV7-9	TRBJ2-2	CASSIRGSGELFF	TGTGCCAGCAGCATACGAGGGTCCGGGGAGCTGTTTTTT
TRBD2	.	TRBV6-2/TRBV6-3	TRBJ2-7	CASSYAGLAGSYEQYF	TGTGCCAGCAGTTACGCGGGACTAGCGGGATCCTACGAGCAGTACTTC
.	.	TRBV28	TRBJ2-2	CASSLVLEVSLNTGELFF	TGTGCCAGCAGTTTGGTACTAGAGGTCAGCCTGAACACCGGGGAGCTGTTTTTT
.	few	TRBV4-2	TRBJ1-6	CAGGPNSPLHF	TGTGCCGGAGGTCCTAATTCACCCCTCCACTTT
TRBD2	.	TRBV5-1	TRBJ2-7	CASKEASGSYEQYF	TGCGCCAGCAAAGAGGCTAGCGGCTCCTACGAGCAGTACTTC
.	.	TRBV24-1	TRBJ1-5	CATSGGGGAGQPQHF	TGTGCCACCAGTGGGGGAGGCGGGGCTGGGCAGCCCCAGCATTTT
.	.	TRBV3-1/TRBV3-2	TRBJ1-1	CASSQVMNTEAFF	TGTGCCAGCAGCCAAGTCATGAACACTGAAGCTTTCTTT
.	.	TRBV5-5	TRBJ1-4	CASRPDRNEKLFF	TGTGCCAGCAGGCCAGACAGAAATGAAAAACTGTTTTTT
.	.	TRBV30	TRBJ1-5	CAWSPSTNQPQHF	TGTGCCTGGAGCCCTAGCACCAATCAGCCCCAGCATTTT
.	.	TRBV5-3	TRBJ1-2	CARSSCRWWGYTF	TGTGCCAGAAGCTCTTGCAGGTGGTGGGGCTACACCTTC
.	.	TRBV3-1/TRBV3-2	TRBJ2-7	CASSQEGGLPTYEQYF	TGTGCCAGCAGCCAAGAAGGGGGACTACCCACCTACGAGCAGTACTTC
TRBD1	.	TRBV18	TRBJ1-5	CASSPAAGGGPGPQHF	TGTGCCAGCTCACCGGCGGCAGGGGGCGGCCCGGGGCCCCAGCATTTT
TRBD1	.	TRBV5-6	TRBJ1-5	CASSLTSGTGYQPQHF	TGTGCCAGCAGCTTAACGTCCGGGACAGGGTATCAGCCCCAGCATTTT
TRBD1	.	TRBV18	TRBJ2-4	CASSPGTGLAKNIQYF	TGTGCCAGCTCACCTGGGACAGGGCTAGCCAAAAACATTCAGTACTTC
TRBD1	once	TRBV2	TRBJ1-5	CASRDDRERGQPQHF	TGTGCCAGCAGGGATGACAGGGAACGGGGTCAGCCCCAGCATTTT
TRBD1	.	TRBV19	TRBJ2-2	CASSTGQGFTVGGELFF	TGTGCCAGTAGTACTGGACAGGGGTTCACGGTTGGCGGGGAGCTGTTTTTT
.	.	TRBV5-6	TRBJ2-2	CASSRREYGTTGELFF	TGTGCCAGCAGCAGAAGGGAGTATGGTACCACCGGGGAGCTGTTTTTT
.	.	TRBV5-1	TRBJ1-1	CASCTGSRSTEAFF	TGCGCCAGTTGTACAGGGTCCCGAAGTACTGAAGCTTTCTTT
.	once	TRBV2	TRBJ2-7	CASSRLGGGGSSYEQYF	TGTGCCAGCAGTCGCCTGGGAGGGGGGGGAAGCTCCTACGAGCAGTACTTC
TRBD2	.	TRBV27	TRBJ2-1	CASRPLAVLFYNEQFF	TGTGCCAGCAGACCCCTAGCGGTTCTATTCTACAATGAGCAGTTCTTC
TRBD1	.	TRBV7-8	TRBJ1-1	CASSPSLTGWNTEAFF	TGTGCCAGCAGCCCCTCCCTGACAGGGTGGAACACTGAAGCTTTCTTT
.	once	TRBV3-1/TRBV3-2	TRBJ2-1	CASTQGSGTAGYNEQFF	TGTGCCAGCACCCAAGGATCCGGGACTGCAGGCTACAATGAGCAGTTCTTC
TRBD1	.	TRBV18	TRBJ2-7	CASSRGQGGAYEQYF	TGTGCCAGCTCACGGGGACAGGGGGGCGCCTACGAGCAGTACTTC
.	.	TRBV6-6	TRBJ2-5	CASSYDEKTQYF	TGTGCCAGCAGTTACGATGAGAAGACCCAGTACTTC
TRBD1	.	TRBV18	TRBJ1-5	CASSPTGGGGHQPQHF	TGTGCCAGCTCCCCCACAGGGGGCGGTGGGCATCAGCCCCAGCATTTT
TRBD2	.	TRBV11-3	TRBJ2-1	CASSQGSAGGPDEQFF	TGTGCCAGCAGCCAAGGAAGTGCGGGAGGGCCAGATGAGCAGTTCTTC
.	.	TRBV6-5	TRBJ1-6	CATLGQGNSPLHF	TGTGCCACCCTCGGGCAGGGTAATTCACCCCTCCACTTT
.	.	TRBV6-5	TRBJ1-1	CASSRQRNTEAFF	TGTGCCAGCAGTCGACAAAGGAACACTGAAGCTTTCTTT
TRBD2	once	TRBV27	TRBJ2-1	CASSFGRVLAGVDEQFF	TGTGCCAGCAGTTTTGGGAGGGTACTAGCGGGAGTGGATGAGCAGTTCTTC
TRBD1	.	TRBV5-1	TRBJ2-4	CASSLYQGATSIQYF	TGCGCCAGCAGCTTGTATCAGGGGGCAACGAGCATTCAGTACTTC
TRBD2	.	TRBV18	TRBJ2-7	CASSRVAGGYEQYF	TGTGCCAGCTCACGGGTAGCGGGAGGCTACGAGCAGTACTTC
.	.	TRBV7-9	TRBJ1-4	CASSPIRSGLNEKLFF	TGTGCCAGCAGCCCCATTCGATCAGGACTTAATGAAAAACTGTTTTTT
.	few	TRBV3-1/TRBV3-2	TRBJ2-2	CASSQQGLVNTGELFF	TGTGCCAGCAGCCAACAGGGACTCGTGAACACCGGGGAGCTGTTTTTT
TRBD2	.	TRBV7-2	TRBJ2-3	CASSLARLADTDTQYF	TGTGCCAGCAGCTTAGCTAGGCTAGCGGACACAGATACGCAGTATTTT
.	.	TRBV21-1	TRBJ2-5	CASSKDRERETQYF	TGTGCCAGCAGCAAAGACAGGGAGAGGGAGACCCAGTACTTC